There are a few counts of the clone carrying this T cell receptor beta chain. These data are taken from a study of T cells in Graves' hyperthyroidism and ophthalmopathy. V lost 1 base, J lost 6 bases, and 7 bases lay in between. The CDR3 has 14 residues. Not enrolled were patients with uncontrolled infection, other autoimmune disease, pregnancy or lactation. The study based diagnoses on clinical symptoms, serum thyroxine and TRAb, thyroid ultrasound and orbital computed tomography. Template material for amplifying TCR beta CDR3 regions consisted of RNA transcripts. A set of HTBI primers served as the primers for a first-round RT-PCR of the TCR CDR3. One entry per CDR3 protein, called by TCRdb with MiXCR from the multiplex PCR reads. The data contain some 510,000 distinct CDR3 sequences, less than 25% of them singletons.

The genes are TRBV12-3 or TRBV12-4 and TRBJ1-6; D uncertain. Sequenced input: blood. The clonotype originates from a man between 18 and 35 years old with Graves' hyperthyroidism. The CDR3 coding sequence is TGTGCCAGCAGTTTAGGGGGAAGTAATTCACCCCTCCACTTT. Translating gives CASSLGGSNSPLHF.